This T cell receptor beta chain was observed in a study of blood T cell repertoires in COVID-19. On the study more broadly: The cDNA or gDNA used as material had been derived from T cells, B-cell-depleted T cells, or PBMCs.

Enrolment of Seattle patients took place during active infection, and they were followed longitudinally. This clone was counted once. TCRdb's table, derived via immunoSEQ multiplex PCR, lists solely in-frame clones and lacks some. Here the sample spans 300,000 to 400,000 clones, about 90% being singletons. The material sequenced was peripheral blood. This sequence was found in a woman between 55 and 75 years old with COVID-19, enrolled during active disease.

This CDR3 is CASSTTGMETF. DNA for the CDR3: TGTGCCAGCAGCACGACAGGGATGGAGACCTTC. The V call is TRBV28, the J call TRBJ1-2; TRBD1 aligns across 7 bases. The junction had 9 bases not matched to a gene; V was cut back by 6 bases and J by 14 bases. Germline loops: CDR1 MDHEN, CDR2 SYDVKM. This CDR3 is 11 amino acids long.